The source of this TCR beta chain is a study of shared clonotypes between healthy human individuals. General observations from the study: Sampling included only blood; tissue repertoires likely differ.

As to this clone: The antigen is not known.

Data came from immunoSEQ multiplex PCR; TCRdb stores just in-frame clones and leaves some out. Found here are millions of clones, 85% to 95% of them singletons; the top ten hold 0.13%. The sequence came from a man between 18 and 29 years old in good health. Sequencing was done on a sample of naive CD4+ T cells sorted from blood. This sample's subset: CD45RA+ positively selected.

The CDR3 DNA reads TGTGCCACCCAACCCGGGGCAAACACTGAAGCTTTCTTT. Protein sequence: CATQPGANTEAFF. The chain combines TRBV5-4 with TRBJ1-1; weak D call: TRBD1 (5 bases). Trimming left V 9 bases short and J 2 bases short, with 14 bases between. The CDR3 runs 13 residues. Germline lookup yields CDR1 SGHNT and CDR2 YYREEE (reference sequence).